The T cell receptor (beta chain) described here comes from a study of CD8+ T cells in alopecia areata. The overall study: Treatment of the treated patients consisted of oral tofacitinib, 5 to 10 mg twice daily. Treated patients' severity was scored by percentage of affected scalp area.

Study conclusions and caveats: A large proportion of expanded lesional clones were detected persisting in scalp and blood during tofacitinib.

This CDR3 has 14 residues. The germline V gene has CDR1 MRHNA and CDR2 SNTAGT. The germline V and J ends were trimmed by 3 bases and 8 bases, with 11 bases remaining between them. The authors extracted RNA and reverse transcribed it into cDNA as the sequencing template. Sequencing used immunoSEQ multiplex PCR; TCRdb keeps in-frame clones, though not all of them. The sample includes 210,000 or so clones, just over 65% of them seen just once. The treatment was: oral pan-JAK inhibitor, 5-10 mg twice daily. For this clone: The antigen remains undetermined.

The chain couples TRBV6-4 to TRBJ1-6; D may be TRBD1 (5 bases). The receptor was isolated from a human donor with alopecia areata. Sequencing used CD4+ T cells sorted from blood, obtained at week 44, from a patient treated with tofacitinib. The CDR3: CASSEEGNYSPLHF. CDR3 sequence (DNA): TGTGCCAGCAGTGAGGAGGGGAACTATTCACCCCTCCACTTT.